The 26 T cell receptor beta chains presented below share a single source sample, sequenced in a study of CD8+ T cells in alopecia areata (dated by TCRdb to 2017 to 2018). The library came from the immunoSEQ multiplex PCR assay. RNA was extracted from all samples and reverse transcribed into cDNA as template for TCR sequencing. The source is immuneACCESS, and TCRdb retained only in-frame sequences with V and J called. Part of the clones is not carried over; for the studies checked, unresolved V genes explain less than half of this, and the remainder is unexplained. The sample yields under 150,000 clones; 80% to 90% were counted once. The top ten hold about 25% of the sample. Per the publication, the time point label means: around 28 days on oral tofacitinib. The sample's treatment or condition label, in plain terms: oral pan-JAK inhibitor, 5-10 mg twice daily. The sample consisted of CD8+ T cells sorted from blood, taken at week 4, from a patient treated with tofacitinib. The source of these receptors is a human donor with alopecia areata.

The chain recombines TRBV4-1 with TRBJ2-7, with 9 bases matching TRBD1. The CDR3 totals 14 residues. Germline loops: CDR1 MGHRA, CDR2 YSYEKL. The V and J ends lost 5 bases and 3 bases, in that order; junction bases with no gene match: 5. CDR3 sequence reads: CASSTGTGLYEQYF. The CDR3 bases are TGCGCCAGCAGCACCGGGACAGGGCTCTACGAGCAGTACTTC.

This rearrangement joins TRBV7-9 to TRBJ1-4; 9 nucleotides agree with TRBD1. Germline trimming cut 6 bases from V and 12 bases from J; bases unmatched to any gene: 11. The germline CDR1 and CDR2 sequences are SEHNR and FQNEAQ (reference sequence). The CDR3 covers 14 residues. The CDR3 DNA reads TGTGCCAGCAGATCCACAGGGGGCGCGGCGGAACTGTTTTTT. It codes for CASRSTGGAAELFF.

The chain recombines TRBV7-2 with TRBJ2-7; D remains ambiguous. Germline V gene data show CDR1 as SGHTA and CDR2 as FQGNSA. CDR3 length: 13 residues. V was pared by 5 bases and J by 0 bases, with 8 bases between. The DNA for the CDR3 is TGTGCCAGCAGCCCCGGCGGCTCCTACGAGCAGTACTTC. Translation gives CASSPGGSYEQYF.

As for this clone: The same CDR3 is also encoded by other DNA sequences in this sample. The CDR3 nucleotides are TGTGCCAGCAGTTTCCAGGCGTCCTACGAGCAGTACTTC. Protein product: CASSFQASYEQYF. The genes are TRBV27 and TRBJ2-7, with D hard to call. This CDR3 spans 13 amino acids. Germline V gene sequence: CDR1 MNHEY, CDR2 SMNVEV (reference sequence). V lost 3 bases, J lost 1 base, and 7 bases lay in between.

This clone came up once. The chain is built from TRBV11-1 and TRBJ2-7; TRBD2 might be the D (6 bases). The CDR3 extends over 12 amino acids. Per germline, CDR1 SGHAT and CDR2 FQDESV (reference sequence). Trimming shortened V by 4 bases and J by 4 bases, and 8 bases separated the two germline ends. The CDR3 DNA reads as TGTGCCAGCAGCTCGGGAGATTACGAGCAGTACTTC. This translates into CASSSGDYEQYF. The complete variable domain, with remaining parts taken from reference TRBV11-1 and TRBJ2-7, reads EAEVAQSPRYKITEKSQAVAFWCDPISGHATLYWYRQILGQGPELLVQFQDESVVDDSQLPKDRFSAERLKGVDSTLKIQPAELGDSAMYLCASSSGDYEQYFGPGTRLTVT.

The V call is TRBV7-9, the J call TRBJ1-1; D ambiguous. Trimming cost V 3 bases and J 0 bases, with 11 bases left between them. Germline CDR1 reads SEHNR; CDR2 reads FQNEAQ (reference sequence). The CDR3 spans 15 residues. As DNA, the CDR3 is TGTGCCAGCAGCTTCAGCGAAGGCATGAACACTGAAGCTTTCTTT. It translates to CASSFSEGMNTEAFF.

The rearrangement uses TRBV7-9 and TRBJ2-7; 8 positions agree with TRBD1. The V gene's germline CDR1 is SEHNR and CDR2 FQNEAQ (reference sequence). The CDR3 covers 14 residues. J gave up 4 bases and V 1 base, and 3 bases lay outside the gene matches. CDR3 coding DNA: TGTGCCAGCAGCTTAGGCGGGGACAGGTACGAGCAGTACTTC. This sequence encodes CASSLGGDRYEQYF.

The chain is built from TRBV7-2 and TRBJ2-7; D remains ambiguous. This CDR3 is 16 amino acids long. Germline V CDR1 and CDR2: SGHTA, FQGNSA. Trimming took off 5 bases at V and 0 bases at J, with 17 bases between the two ends. DNA of the CDR3: TGTGCCAGCAGCCTTAACCTGGAGCAGAGCTCCTACGAGCAGTACTTC. This gives the protein CASSLNLEQSSYEQYF.

The CDR3 DNA is TGTGCCAGCAGCTCGGGGGAGACCCAGTACTTC. As protein: CASSSGETQYF. V is TRBV5-4 and J is TRBJ2-5, with D possibly matching TRBD2 (5 bases). Deletions cut 3 bases from V and 5 bases from J, with 5 bases between. The germline V gene encodes CDR1 SGHNT and CDR2 YYREEE (reference sequence). The CDR3 consists of 11 residues.

This chain joins TRBV4-1 and TRBJ2-5; TRBD2 matches at 7 bases. The CDR3 sequence is 13 residues long. Trimming at V came to 4 bases and at J to 5 bases, leaving 4 bases not matched to a gene. Germline CDR1 reads MGHRA; CDR2 reads YSYEKL. The CDR3 DNA is TGCGCCAGCAGCCCCGGGACTACCGAGACCCAGTACTTC. Translating gives CASSPGTTETQYF.

The chain has TRBV6-5 and TRBJ2-1, with 11 bases fitting TRBD2. The V segment lost 5 bases and the J segment 7 bases; nucleotides outside the gene matches: 4. CDR3 length: 14 residues. Germline V gene lookup returns CDR1 MNHEY and CDR2 SVGAGI. Here the CDR3 reads CASSRLAGKNEQFF. For the CDR3, the DNA is TGTGCCAGCAGTCGACTAGCGGGGAAGAATGAGCAGTTCTTC.

V usage is TRBV9 and J usage is TRBJ2-7; D is unresolved. CDR1 is SGDLS and CDR2 is YYNGEE in the germline V gene. This CDR3 comprises 15 residues. The V gene lost 0 bases and the J gene lost 3 bases, with 13 bases spanning the gap. The CDR3, as DNA: TGTGCCAGCAGCGTAGACCCGGATGGCAGCTACGAGCAGTACTTC. This encodes CASSVDPDGSYEQYF.

In DNA form, the CDR3 reads TGTGCCACCAGCAGACGAGGCAGGGCAGACAATCAGCCCCAGCATTTT. As protein: CATSRRGRADNQPQHF. The rearrangement joins TRBV15 to TRBJ1-5; D is possibly TRBD1 (5 bases). Germline CDR1 is LNHNV and CDR2 is YYDKDF (reference sequence). V was cut by 2 bases and J by 3 bases, with 14 bases left in between. The CDR3 covers 16 residues. Filled out from reference TRBV15 and TRBJ1-5, the complete variable domain reads DAMVIQNPRYQVTQFGKPVTLSCSQTLNHNVMYWYQQKSSQAPKLLFHYYDKDFNNEADTPDNFQSRRPNTSFCFLDIRSPGLGDTAMYLCATSRRGRADNQPQHFGDGTRLSIL.

The V call is TRBV27, the J call TRBJ2-7; 8 positions agree with TRBD2. The CDR3 spans 14 residues. The V and J ends lost 4 bases and 2 bases, in that order; junction bases with no gene match: 4. Germline-derived CDR1 and CDR2 are MNHEY and SMNVEV (reference sequence). The CDR3 sequence: CASSSIAGTYEQYF. Here the CDR3 DNA reads TGTGCCAGCAGTTCAATAGCGGGGACCTACGAGCAGTACTTC.

The chain is built from TRBV13 and TRBJ1-1, with unresolved D. The CDR3 is 15 residues long. The ends were cut back, 2 bases at V and 7 bases at J, with 17 bases in the middle. CDR1 and CDR2 (germline): PRHDT, FYEKMQ (reference sequence). The CDR3 sequence is CASSLRTRGISEAFF. The CDR3 DNA follows: TGTGCCAGCAGCTTACGTACCCGGGGTATAAGTGAAGCTTTCTTT.

The chain combines TRBV4-1 with TRBJ1-1; no definite D call. Germline CDR1 MGHRA, CDR2 YSYEKL. The length of the CDR3 is 15 residues. V was cut by 2 bases and J by 1 base, with 11 bases left in between. The DNA of the CDR3 is TGCGCCAGCAGCCAATTGGTGGCGGAGAACACTGAAGCTTTCTTT. Translated, it gives CASSQLVAENTEAFF.

This chain connects TRBV7-9 to TRBJ2-1; possibly TRBD2 for D (6 bases). The CDR3 is made up of 15 amino acids. CDR1 and CDR2 (germline): SEHNR, FQNEAQ (reference sequence). The ends were cut back, 5 bases at V and 8 bases at J, with 19 bases in the middle. The CDR3 DNA reads TGTGCCAGCAGCACATGGAGGGACCATAGGGATGAGCAGTTCTTC. This codes for CASSTWRDHRDEQFF.

V gene TRBV7-2 combines with J gene TRBJ1-2; possible D gene TRBD1, 5 bases. The CDR3 loop spans 12 amino acids. V lost 5 bases and J 4 bases, leaving 8 bases between the germline ends. Germline V gene data show CDR1 as SGHTA and CDR2 as FQGNSA. The CDR3 region is CASSQDSYGYTF. In DNA form, the CDR3 reads TGTGCCAGCAGCCAAGACAGCTATGGCTACACCTTC.

The V and J genes are TRBV7-3 and TRBJ2-1; the D gene is possibly TRBD2 (5 bases). This CDR3 contains 12 residues. CDR1 is SGHTA and CDR2 is FQGTGA in the germline V gene. Deletions cut 8 bases from V and 10 bases from J, with 15 bases between. The CDR3 loop reads CASFGPPGEQFF. The CDR3 nucleotides read TGTGCCAGCTTTGGGCCGCCGGGAGAGCAGTTCTTC.

This clone was observed once. The chain employs TRBV6-5 and TRBJ1-2, with no clear D. V lost 0 bases to trimming and J lost 4 bases, with 9 bases between them. The CDR3 runs 14 residues. Germline assignment: CDR1 MNHEY and CDR2 SVGAGI. The CDR3 reads CASSYSPGLYGYTF. CDR3 in DNA: TGTGCCAGCAGTTACTCTCCGGGTCTCTATGGCTACACCTTC.

The chain combines TRBV29-1 with TRBJ1-2, with a tentative D call TRBD1 (5 bases). V shed 5 bases and J shed 3 bases, with 16 bases lying between them. Germline-derived CDR1 and CDR2 are SQVTM and ANQGSEA. The CDR3 has 14 amino acids. The CDR3 DNA sequence: TGCAGCGTTCGCGGGGGGAGCAGTGACTATGGCTACACCTTC. Translated, it gives CSVRGGSSDYGYTF.

This clone was seen only a few times. This CDR3 is CSVEGPRGRTYEQYF. As DNA, the CDR3 is TGCAGCGTTGAGGGCCCGAGGGGGCGGACCTACGAGCAGTACTTC. The V gene is TRBV29-1, the J gene TRBJ2-7, with 7 bases identical to TRBD1. Germline loops: CDR1 SQVTM, CDR2 ANQGSEA. V dropped 3 bases and J dropped 2; count of bases not matched to a gene: 10. The CDR3 loop spans 15 amino acids.

This chain links TRBV1 with TRBJ2-3; TRBD2, as called in the table, went unchecked against the DNA. TRBV1 is labeled a pseudogene. This CDR3 has 15 residues. CDR3 sequence (DNA): TGCACCAGCAGCCAACCCGGGGTAGCCCCAGATACGCAGTATTTT. Translation gives CTSSQPGVAPDTQYF.

This clone showed up just once. The chain has TRBV2 and TRBJ2-2, with TRBD1 matching 10 bases. V gave up 3 bases and J gave up 5 bases; unmatched junction bases: 6. Germline values: CDR1 SNHLY, CDR2 FYNNEI. The CDR3 runs 16 residues. The CDR3 sequence is CASSDPGTGVTGELFF. The CDR3 DNA sequence: TGTGCCAGCAGTGACCCCGGGACAGGGGTGACCGGGGAGCTGTTTTTT.

The chain joins TRBV7-9 to TRBJ2-3; 8 positions agree with TRBD2. Germline V lookup: CDR1 SEHNR, CDR2 FQNEAQ (reference sequence). The V segment lost 4 bases and the J segment 0 bases; nucleotides outside the gene matches: 3. The CDR3 contains 15 residues. The CDR3 sequence is CASSSTSESTDTQYF. The CDR3, as DNA: TGTGCCAGCAGCTCGACTAGCGAGAGCACAGATACGCAGTATTTT.

V usage is TRBV25-1 and J usage is TRBJ1-5; tentative D call: TRBD1 (5 bases). Germline V CDR1 and CDR2: MGHDK, SYGVNS. Deletions cut 3 bases from V and 0 bases from J, with 12 bases between. The CDR3 is 16 residues long. The CDR3 protein is CASSDTGLYSNQPQHF. The DNA for the CDR3 is TGTGCCAGCAGTGACACAGGACTCTATAGCAATCAGCCCCAGCATTTT.